The 21 T cell receptor beta chains presented below share a single source sample, sequenced in a study of beta chain features in type 1 diabetes. Every bit of the isolated RNA underwent reverse transcription, so sequencing read expressed TCRB transcripts. Clones were read by immunoSEQ multiplex PCR, and TCRdb kept only the in-frame ones, dropping some. Counted here are about 220,000 clones, about 11% occurring once; the ten biggest clones make up about 1.2%. Sequenced sample: central memory CD4+ T cells from blood. These receptors all come from a man between 18 and 29 years old in good health.

This sequence joins TRBV7-8 and TRBJ2-7; the D call may be TRBD1 or TRBD2 (5 bases each). V was cut by 9 bases and J by 3 bases, with 18 bases left in between. The CDR3 sequence is 14 residues long. The germline V gene has CDR1 SGHVS and CDR2 FQNEAQ. The CDR3: CARGVPGPGYEQYF. CDR3 nucleotide sequence: TGTGCCAGGGGGGTACCGGGACCCGGCTACGAGCAGTACTTC.

There are a few counts of this clone. CDR3 loop: CASSFNHNEQFF. Here the CDR3 DNA reads TGTGCCAGCAGCTTCAACCACAATGAGCAGTTCTTC. The rearrangement links TRBV11-2 to TRBJ2-1; no definite D call. The CDR3 runs 12 residues. V lost 3 bases to trimming and J lost 5 bases, with 5 bases between them. Germline CDR1 reads SGHAT; CDR2 reads FQNNGV.

This clone showed up just a few times. The V call is TRBV7-9, the J call TRBJ2-7; D might be TRBD1 or TRBD2, each matching 5 bases. Germline CDR1 reads SEHNR; CDR2 reads FQNEAQ (reference sequence). Trimming stripped 2 bases from V and 5 bases from J, with 16 bases between. This CDR3 region has 15 residues. This CDR3 is CASSLRGRTAHEQYF. The CDR3, as DNA: TGTGCCAGCAGCTTACGGGGCCGAACAGCGCACGAGCAGTACTTC.

This clone has just a few counts. V gene TRBV2 combines with J gene TRBJ2-3; 11 bases are shared with TRBD2. V lost 7 bases to trimming and J lost 2 bases; unmatched junction nucleotides: 17. From germline, CDR1 is SNHLY and CDR2 FYNNEI. The CDR3 runs to 19 residues. CDR3 DNA sequence: TGTGCCAGCAAGGCCACAATGCTGTTAGCGGGAGGGTTCACAGATACGCAGTATTTT. It codes for CASKATMLLAGGFTDTQYF.

The chain's CDR3 is CASSRAGETQYF. The CDR3 nucleotides are TGTGCCAGCAGTCGAGCGGGAGAGACCCAGTACTTC. J is TRBJ2-5 and V is TRBV2; D may be TRBD2 (6 bases). V lost 5 bases and J 4 bases, leaving 8 bases between the germline ends. The CDR3 is made up of 12 amino acids. The germline V gene has CDR1 SNHLY and CDR2 FYNNEI.

This clone was seen a handful of times. The chain has TRBV9 and TRBJ1-1, with D unclear. The germline gives CDR1 SGDLS, CDR2 YYNGEE. The CDR3 has 16 amino acids. V was trimmed by 1 base and J by 0 bases, leaving 13 bases between them. CDR3 coding DNA: TGTGCCAGCAGCGTAAGGCCCGCAGGTCTGAACACTGAAGCTTTCTTT. It translates to CASSVRPAGLNTEAFF.

This clone has only a few counts. The genes are TRBV4-3 and TRBJ2-3; the match to TRBD2 covers 14 bases. This CDR3 is built from 17 residues. Germline CDR1 and CDR2: LGHNA and YSLEER. Trimming cost V 3 bases and J 8 bases; bases outside gene matches: 10. CDR3 protein: CASSHLGLAGDLRTQYF. In DNA form, the CDR3 reads TGCGCCAGCAGCCACCTGGGACTAGCGGGAGATCTCCGTACGCAGTATTTT.

This rearrangement joins TRBV5-1 to TRBJ2-5; D is unresolved. The V end was cut by 3 bases, the J end by 5 bases, with 8 bases between. This CDR3 has 12 residues. The germline V gene encodes CDR1 SGHRS and CDR2 YFSETQ. CDR3 in DNA: TGCGCCAGCAGCTCCGGTTGGGAGACCCAGTACTTC. The encoded protein is CASSSGWETQYF.

The sample holds a few counts of this clone. This chain connects TRBV11-3 to TRBJ2-1, with D maybe TRBD1 (6 bases). CDR3 size: 16 residues. The germline gives CDR1 SGHNT, CDR2 YENEEA. Trimming took off 5 bases at V and 2 bases at J, with 16 bases between the two ends. CDR3 nucleotide sequence: TGTGCCAGCAGCCTAACAACAGGGCGCCCCTACAATGAGCAGTTCTTC. As protein: CASSLTTGRPYNEQFF.

With respect to this clone: Different DNA sequences within this sample yield the same CDR3. The rearrangement links TRBV13 to TRBJ2-3; no clear D. The germline gives CDR1 PRHDT, CDR2 FYEKMQ (reference sequence). This CDR3 contains 14 residues. V was pared by 4 bases and J by 1 base, with 9 bases between. This chain's CDR3 is CASSSGSRTDTQYF. The CDR3 coding sequence is TGTGCCAGCAGCTCCGGGTCTCGCACAGATACGCAGTATTTT.

The CDR3 loop is CASRVDSFGSQYF. The CDR3 nucleotides read TGTGCCAGCAGGGTGGACTCTTTTGGTTCGCAGTATTTT. This chain links TRBV27 with TRBJ2-3, with D maybe TRBD2 (5 bases). CDR3 length: 13 amino acids. The germline V gene has CDR1 MNHEY and CDR2 SMNVEV (reference sequence). Trimming cost V 6 bases and J 10 bases, with 17 bases left between them.

The sample holds a few counts of this clone. The rearrangement uses TRBV7-2 and TRBJ2-7; 7 bases agree with TRBD2. Trimming removed 4 bases from V and 0 bases from J; junction bases left unmatched: 15. The CDR3 runs 18 residues. Germline V gene data show CDR1 as SGHTA and CDR2 as FQGNSA. CDR3 sequence: CASSSGLASGPSSYEQYF. Here the CDR3 DNA reads TGTGCCAGCAGCTCGGGTCTTGCTAGCGGACCCAGCTCCTACGAGCAGTACTTC. Variable domain in full (rest from reference TRBV7-2 and TRBJ2-7): GAGVSQSPSNKVTEKGKDVELRCDPISGHTALYWYRQSLGQGLEFLIYFQGNSAPDKSGLPSDRFSAERTGGSVSTLTIQRTQQEDSAVYLCASSSGLASGPSSYEQYFGPGTRLTVT.

This clone was detected only a few times. This sequence joins TRBV7-2 and TRBJ2-1; no clear D. The V and J ends lost 2 bases and 8 bases respectively, with 7 bases between them. The CDR3 extends over 12 amino acids. The V gene's germline CDR1 is SGHTA and CDR2 FQGNSA. CDR3 protein: CASSLTGDEQFF. The CDR3, as DNA: TGTGCCAGCAGCTTAACCGGCGATGAGCAGTTCTTC. Using reference TRBV7-2 and TRBJ2-1 for the parts outside the CDR3, the full variable domain is GAGVSQSPSNKVTEKGKDVELRCDPISGHTALYWYRQSLGQGLEFLIYFQGNSAPDKSGLPSDRFSAERTGGSVSTLTIQRTQQEDSAVYLCASSLTGDEQFFGPGTRLTVL.

This chain links TRBV28 with TRBJ2-1, with D perhaps matching TRBD1 or TRBD2 (5 bases each). Trimming took off 1 base at V and 4 bases at J, with 11 bases between the two ends. Germline CDR1 and CDR2: MDHEN and SYDVKM. This CDR3 contains 15 residues. The CDR3 nucleotides are TGTGCCAGCAGTTTATCGGGACGGTTATACAATGAGCAGTTCTTC. Protein: CASSLSGRLYNEQFF.

In its sample, this clone was seen a few times. This rearrangement joins TRBV6-5 to TRBJ2-7; TRBD1 matches 11 bases. The CDR3 is 15 amino acids. V was clipped by 4 bases and J by 7 bases; unmatched bases: 9. From germline, CDR1 is MNHEY and CDR2 SVGAGI. Here the CDR3 reads CASSSDRGLLREQYF. DNA of the CDR3: TGTGCCAGCAGTTCGGACAGGGGGCTTCTACGAGAGCAGTACTTC.

The sample holds a few counts of this clone. The V call is TRBV6-6, the J call TRBJ2-5; the match to TRBD2 covers 9 bases. CDR3 size: 15 residues. The V gene end was trimmed by 4 bases and the J gene end by 5 bases; junction bases not matched to a gene: 8. Germline V gene sequence: CDR1 MNHNY, CDR2 SVGAGI (reference sequence). The CDR3 region is CASSSPAGGHETQYF. The CDR3 nucleotides read TGTGCCAGCAGTTCCCCAGCGGGAGGACACGAGACCCAGTACTTC.

This clone was detected many times. This chain's CDR3 is CASSLTYRGTSGFF. The CDR3 DNA is TGTGCCAGCAGTTTGACGTATCGAGGGACTAGCGGGTTCTTC. The V and J genes are TRBV28 and TRBJ2-1; 11 bases line up with TRBD2. Germline V gene sequence: CDR1 MDHEN, CDR2 SYDVKM. V lost 3 bases to trimming and J lost 15 bases; unmatched junction nucleotides: 10. CDR3 length: 14 residues.

This clone has only a few counts. V and J are TRBV5-1 and TRBJ2-7, with 10 bases that match TRBD2. Trimming at V came to 2 bases and at J to 5 bases, leaving 7 bases not matched to a gene. Germline V gene sequence: CDR1 SGHRS, CDR2 YFSETQ. The CDR3 runs 15 residues. CDR3 sequence (DNA): TGCGCCAGCAGCTTTCCTAGCGGGAGTCAGAACGAGCAGTACTTC. As protein: CASSFPSGSQNEQYF. The variable domain in full, with the rest retrieved from reference TRBV5-1 and TRBJ2-7, is KAGVTQTPRYLIKTRGQQVTLSCSPISGHRSVSWYQQTPGQGLQFLFEYFSETQRNKGNFPGRFSGRQFSNSRSEMNVSTLELGDSALYLCASSFPSGSQNEQYFGPGTRLTVT.

A few counts support this clone. The gene calls are TRBV2 and TRBJ2-3; a weak D match, TRBD2 (6 bases). The CDR3 totals 14 residues. The V gene's germline CDR1 is SNHLY and CDR2 FYNNEI. V dropped 6 bases and J dropped 6 bases, with 16 bases sitting between them. The DNA of the CDR3 is TGTGCCAGCAGCCGTCTTTTCCGGGGGGATACGCAGTATTTT. Translating it yields CASSRLFRGDTQYF. Complete variable domain (other parts from reference TRBV2 and TRBJ2-3): EPEVTQTPSHQVTQMGQEVILRCVPISNHLYFYWYRQILGQKVEFLVSFYNNEISEKSEIFDDQFSVERPDGSNFTLKIRSTKLEDSAMYFCASSRLFRGDTQYFGPGTRLTVL.

This clone was detected only a few times. This chain links TRBV19 with TRBJ2-1; TRBD2 aligns across 10 bases. This CDR3 spans 16 amino acids. The germline V gene has CDR1 LNHDA and CDR2 SQIVND (reference sequence). V was clipped by 8 bases and J by 5 bases; unmatched bases: 12. The CDR3 DNA reads TGTGCCAGTGGCAAACCGGGACTAGCGATTAACAATGAGCAGTTCTTC. Translating it yields CASGKPGLAINNEQFF.

The chain couples TRBV18 to TRBJ2-2; the match to TRBD2 covers 8 bases. The CDR3 extends over 15 amino acids. Germline trimming cut 5 bases from V and 7 bases from J; bases unmatched to any gene: 9. CDR1 is KGHSH and CDR2 is LQKENI in the germline V gene. The CDR3 sequence is CASSVSLAGIGELFF. CDR3 in DNA: TGTGCCAGCTCAGTTTCGTTAGCGGGAATCGGGGAGCTGTTTTTT.